One T cell receptor beta chain is described in this entry. These data originate in a study of blood T cell repertoires in COVID-19. Looking at the study overall: Spain, Italy and the United States supplied samples that represented acute and convalescent COVID-19. T cells, B-cell-depleted T cells, or PBMCs provided the cDNA or gDNA that served as material.

In the original processing: Estimates of nucleated cell counts were drawn from the amplification of reference gene primers. Assay: immunoSEQ multiplex PCR; the TCRdb copy retains only in-frame clones and omits some. The V and J calls and clone size come from that table; D and trimming were worked out from the DNA. The table has 180,000 or so clones, roughly 76% seen once. The germline CDR1 and CDR2 sequences are LGHDT and YNNKEL (reference sequence). With 1 base removed from V and 8 bases from J, the gap between germline ends came to 8 bases. The CDR3 length is 12 residues. The V call is TRBV3-1 (or the pseudogene TRBV3-2), the J call TRBJ1-2; TRBD1 is a possible D gene (5 bases). The sequenced sample was peripheral blood. The receptor's source is a woman between 50 and 59 years old with active or convalescent COVID-19. The CDR3 DNA follows: TGTGCCAGCAGCCAAGTTGCAGGGGGCTACACCTTC. It translates to CASSQVAGGYTF.